This T cell receptor (beta chain) came from a study of memory CD4+ T cells and cytomegalovirus serostatus. About the research overall: Donors were healthy Belgian adults, some 10 CMV seropositive and around 23 seronegative.

The sort gate was single viable CD3+CD4+CD8-CD45RO+ cells for memory CD4+ T cells. CMV serostatus came from serum IgG against pp150, pp28, p38, p52. CD4+ T cells were isolated by positive magnetic selection. V was clipped by 3 bases and J by 6 bases; unmatched bases: 4. The CDR3 is 15 residues long. CDR1 is KGHSH, CDR2 LQKENI, per germline. Original processing notes: After removing out-of-frame reads, 2,204,828 distinct TCRbeta sequences remained. Repertoires were generated with immunoSEQ multiplex PCR, while TCRdb's copy carries only in-frame clones and drops some. That table supplies the V and J calls and clone size; D and trimming were determined from the DNA. The table records tens of thousands of clones, more than 75% of them present only once.

The sequencing input was memory CD4+ T cells from blood. The rearrangement links TRBV18 to TRBJ2-1, with TRBD1 matching over 11 bases. This receptor was taken from an adult in good health and CMV-seronegative. The CDR3 DNA reads as TGTGCCAGCTCACCTTCCGGGACAGGGGGCAATGAGCAGTTCTTC. Translation: CASSPSGTGGNEQFF.